A single sample is the source of the 13 T cell receptor beta chains below, sequenced in a study of blood T cell repertoires in COVID-19. Clones were sequenced by immunoSEQ multiplex PCR, and TCRdb holds only the in-frame ones, with some missing. The profile shows roughly 97,000 clones, about nine tenths of them singletons. Sequences were obtained from peripheral blood. Receptors originate from a man aged 55 to 70 with acute or convalescent COVID-19.

CDR3 region: CASSGNEETQYF. The CDR3 DNA is TGTGCCAGCAGCGGGAACGAGGAGACCCAGTACTTC. V and J are TRBV6-5 and TRBJ2-5, with D maybe TRBD2 (5 bases). The CDR3 has 12 amino acids. V was pared by 6 bases and J by 5 bases, with 10 bases between. Germline lookup yields CDR1 MNHEY and CDR2 SVGAGI.

This chain uses TRBV27 with TRBJ1-4; 10 bases are a match to TRBD1. This CDR3 is built from 16 residues. J lost 4 bases, V lost 6 bases, and 8 bases had no gene match. Germline assignment: CDR1 MNHEY and CDR2 SMNVEV (reference sequence). The CDR3 bases are TGTGCCAGCAGCACCGCACGGGACAGGGGTAATGAAAAACTGTTTTTT. Its translation is CASSTARDRGNEKLFF. Together with reference TRBV27 and TRBJ1-4, the CDR3 gives the full variable domain: EAQVTQNPRYLITVTGKKLTVTCSQNMNHEYMSWYRQDPGLGLRQIYYSMNVEVTDKGDVPEGYKVSRKEKRNFPLILESPSPNQTSLYFCASSTARDRGNEKLFFGSGTQLSVL.

The chain recombines TRBV7-8 with TRBJ2-7, with D possibly matching TRBD1 (6 bases). The CDR3 runs to 15 residues. Germline V gives CDR1 SGHVS, CDR2 FQNEAQ. V dropped 5 bases and J dropped 4 bases, with 18 bases sitting between them. The CDR3 protein is CASSPSTGIKYEQYF. The CDR3, as DNA: TGTGCCAGCAGCCCGTCGACAGGCATCAAGTACGAGCAGTACTTC.

The gene calls are TRBV7-6 and TRBJ1-6; 8 nucleotides line up with TRBD1. The V and J ends lost 5 bases and 7 bases, in that order; junction bases with no gene match: 10. Germline V CDR1 and CDR2: SGHVS, FNYEAQ. This CDR3 comprises 16 residues. The CDR3 loop reads CASSLEGTGRNSPLHF. In DNA, the CDR3 is TGTGCCAGCAGCCTGGAAGGGACAGGACGCAATTCACCCCTCCACTTT.

This chain uses TRBV12-3 or TRBV12-4 with TRBJ1-6, with D tentatively TRBD1 (5 bases). The length of the CDR3 is 13 residues. V was pared by 1 base and J by 10 bases, with 8 bases between. CDR3 nucleotide sequence: TGTGCCAGCAGTTTAGGGAGGGGATCACCCCTCCACTTT. Encoded protein: CASSLGRGSPLHF.

The chain links TRBV20-1 to TRBJ2-2, with TRBD1 matching 7 bases. Germline lookup yields CDR1 DFQATT and CDR2 SNEGSKA (reference sequence). V was pared by 3 bases and J by 3 bases, with 10 bases of the junction left unmatched. The CDR3 length is 16 residues. CDR3 amino acids: CSASRGLSGDTGELFF. CDR3 sequence (DNA): TGCAGTGCTAGTAGGGGGCTCAGTGGGGACACCGGGGAGCTGTTTTTT.

The V gene is TRBV11-3, the J gene TRBJ2-2; weak D call: TRBD2 (5 bases). CDR1 and CDR2 from the germline V gene are SGHNT and YENEEA. The CDR3 is 13 amino acids. The germline V and J ends were trimmed by 4 bases and 7 bases, with 10 bases remaining between them. For the CDR3, the DNA is TGTGCCAGCAGCTATAGTGAGGGCGGGGAGCTGTTTTTT. Translated, it gives CASSYSEGGELFF.

About this clone: A single base separates this from a much larger clone, so it may be a read error. The V and J genes are TRBV5-4 and TRBJ1-2, with D tentatively TRBD1 (6 bases). The CDR3 spans 13 residues. Per the germline V gene, CDR1 is SGHNT and CDR2 is YYREEE (reference sequence). V shed 2 bases and J shed 4 bases, with 9 bases lying between them. The CDR3 DNA follows: TGTGCCAGCAGCTTCGGGGACATCTATGGCTACACCTTC. Translation gives CASSFGDIYGYTF.

CDR3: CASSQRTGVKSSYNEQFF. The DNA of the CDR3 is TGCGCCAGCAGTCAAAGGACAGGGGTCAAGAGCTCCTACAATGAGCAGTTCTTC. The chain recombines TRBV23-1 with TRBJ2-1; 9 nucleotides align to TRBD1. TRBV23-1 is sorted into the ORF group, with uncertain function. There are 18 residues in the CDR3. J lost 0 bases, V lost 2 bases, and 8 bases had no gene match.

This clone has a handful of counts. The chain employs TRBV2 and TRBJ1-5, with 8 bases matching TRBD1. CDR1 is SNHLY, CDR2 FYNNEI, per germline. The J segment lost 4 bases and the V segment lost 3 bases, leaving 2 bases of the junction unmatched. The CDR3 consists of 14 residues. The DNA for the CDR3 is TGTGCCAGCAGTGAGACAGGGGTGAATCAGCCCCAGCATTTT. Amino acid sequence: CASSETGVNQPQHF.

The V call is TRBV6-5, the J call TRBJ1-2; 9 bases match TRBD1. The CDR3 spans 14 residues. CDR1 and CDR2 from the germline V gene are MNHEY and SVGAGI. Trimming took 0 bases from V and 7 from J; bases not matched to a gene: 3. CDR3 in amino acids: CASSYSQGALGYTF. The CDR3 region has the DNA TGTGCCAGCAGTTACTCACAGGGGGCGCTTGGCTACACCTTC.

This clone was found a few times. This sample includes further DNA sequences coding for the same CDR3. The V and J genes are TRBV6-5 and TRBJ1-5, with D possibly TRBD1 on 5 matching bases. Trimming removed 6 bases from V and 3 bases from J, with 6 bases in between. The CDR3 runs 12 residues. Germline CDR1 and CDR2: MNHEY and SVGAGI. This CDR3 reads CASRGPNQPQHF. As DNA, the CDR3 is TGTGCCAGCAGGGGGCCCAATCAGCCCCAGCATTTT.

The rearrangement uses TRBV18 and TRBJ1-4, with 10 bases lining up with TRBD1. The CDR3 covers 15 residues. J lost 6 bases, V lost 4 bases, and 5 bases had no gene match. Germline V gene data show CDR1 as KGHSH and CDR2 as LQKENI. CDR3 sequence (DNA): TGTGCCAGCTCACGACCGGACAGGGGGGATGAAAAACTGTTTTTT. Protein sequence: CASSRPDRGDEKLFF.